The rows below give T cell receptor beta chains drawn from one sample of a study of identical twins. MiXCR was run by TCRdb on the 5' RACE reads, yielding one entry per CDR3 protein. The top ten hold about 0.27% of the sample, which has 1.5 million to 2 million distinct CDR3 sequences, about 31% seen once. What was sequenced was cord blood. The origin of the receptors is a newborn girl in good health. Each CDR3 is given with its conserved first and last residue. A D gene is named only where the DNA matches it firmly. Clone size, where shown, is once, few, many, or a class for clones that have expanded.

NA	few	TRBV5-8	TRBJ2-1	TGTGCCAGCAGCGGTAAACAGGTTCGGTTTTACAATGAGCAGTTCTTC	CASSGKQVRFYNEQFF
NA	few	TRBV4-2	TRBJ1-2	TGTGCCAGCAGCCAAGAGAGGGGACTGCGTTGGGGCTACACCTTC	CASSQERGLRWGYTF
TRBD2	NA	TRBV12-3/TRBV12-4	TRBJ2-1	TGTGCCAGCAGTTCTAGCGGGAGGGCCCACGAGCAGTTCTTC	CASSSSGRAHEQFF
NA	once	TRBV19	TRBJ1-1	TGTGCCAGTAGTATATGGGAAGGGAACACTGAAGCTTTCTTT	CASSIWEGNTEAFF
NA	few	TRBV12-3/TRBV12-4	TRBJ2-7	TGTGCCAGCAGTTTGACAAGAACAGGCTACGAGCAGTACTTC	CASSLTRTGYEQYF
NA	few	TRBV24-1	TRBJ2-1	TGTGCCACCGGGGCCGGGACTGGCAATGAGCAGTTCTTC	CATGAGTGNEQFF
TRBD2	many	TRBV14	TRBJ2-3	TGTGCCAGCAGCCAACTGGGACTAGCGGGAGACACAGATACGCAGTATTTT	CASSQLGLAGDTDTQYF
NA	NA	TRBV21-1	TRBJ2-1	TGTGCCAGCAGTAAACCGGGACTACCCGACAATGAGCAGTTCTTC	CASSKPGLPDNEQFF
NA	many	TRBV29-1	TRBJ2-1	TGCAGCGTTGAAGAATACAATGAGCAGTTCTTC	CSVEEYNEQFF
TRBD1	NA	TRBV5-1	TRBJ1-5	TGCGCCAGCAGCCTGCAATCAGGGGGCTCTCAGCCCCAGCATTTT	CASSLQSGGSQPQHF
NA	few	TRBV4-1	TRBJ1-2	TGCGCCAGCAGCCAAGCCCTCTGGGGTTATGGCTACACCTTC	CASSQALWGYGYTF
TRBD1	few	TRBV28	TRBJ2-7	TGTGCCAGCAGTTTCCCGGGGACAGGGAGCTCCTACGAGCAGTACTTC	CASSFPGTGSSYEQYF
TRBD2	NA	TRBV30	TRBJ2-1	TGTGCCTGGAGTCAAAGCGGGGGGGCCCACTACTACTACTACAATGAGCAGTTCTTC	CAWSQSGGAHYYYYNEQFF
NA	few	TRBV30	TRBJ1-2	TGTGCCTGGTTGGATGGCTACACCTTC	CAWLDGYTF
TRBD1	NA	TRBV27	TRBJ2-4	TGTGCCAGCAGTCCCCGACAGGGAAAAGTAGAGGACATTCAGTACTTC	CASSPRQGKVEDIQYF
NA	many	TRBV6-1	TRBJ1-1	TGTGCCAGCAGTGAACAGGGGAACACTGAAGCTTTCTTT	CASSEQGNTEAFF
TRBD2	NA	TRBV20-1	TRBJ2-1	TGCAGTGCGGGACTAGCGTTTCGGGAGCAGTTCTTC	CSAGLAFREQFF
TRBD2	few	TRBV13	TRBJ2-3	TGTGCCAGCGTGACTAGCGGGAGCACAGATACGCAGTATTTT	CASVTSGSTDTQYF
TRBD1	NA	TRBV24-1	TRBJ2-7	TGTGCCACCAGAGACAGGGGAGTTTCCTACGAGCAGTACTTC	CATRDRGVSYEQYF
NA	NA	TRBV28	TRBJ1-6	TGTGCCAGCAGTTTCCCGGTCTCACCCCTCCACTTT	CASSFPVSPLHF
TRBD2	few	TRBV15	TRBJ2-1	TGTGCCACCGGACTAGCGGGAGTTAATGAGCAGTTCTTC	CATGLAGVNEQFF
TRBD1	few	TRBV5-6	TRBJ2-7	TGTGCCAGCAGCTTGCAGGGGGTAACCTACGAGCAGTACTTC	CASSLQGVTYEQYF
NA	NA	TRBV4-1	TRBJ1-4	TGCGCCAGCAGCCGACCCGGCACGGGCAGGGAAAATGAAAAACTGTTTTTT	CASSRPGTGRENEKLFF